Listed below are T cell receptor beta chains from one sample, sequenced in a study of blood T cell repertoires in COVID-19. Only in-frame clones appear in the TCRdb table, and some are missing; sequencing was by immunoSEQ multiplex PCR. The table lists some 99,000 clones, around four fifths of them singletons, with approximately 18% in the top ten. The sequenced sample was peripheral blood. The receptor source for this set is a woman aged 60-75 years with acute or convalescent COVID-19. CDR3s include the opening cysteine and the closing phenylalanine or tryptophan. The D gene is left open where the match is weak. A clone size is listed for some rows: how often the clone was seen (once, few, many), or a class if it is expanded.

D | J | V | size | length | CDR3 | DNA
. | TRBJ2-2 | TRBV25-1 | . | 11 | CASHNTGELFF | TGTGCCAGCCATAACACCGGGGAGCTGTTTTTT
. | TRBJ2-1 | TRBV5-1 | . | 16 | CASSNARGGTYNEQFF | TGCGCCAGCAGCAATGCCCGTGGCGGAACCTACAATGAGCAGTTCTTC
. | TRBJ2-5 | TRBV28 | . | 14 | CASRGSAGQETQYF | TGTGCCAGCAGAGGGAGTGCAGGCCAAGAGACCCAGTACTTC
. | TRBJ2-1 | TRBV19 | . | 13 | CASKALADNEQFF | TGTGCCAGTAAGGCACTAGCAGACAATGAGCAGTTCTTC
. | TRBJ1-1 | TRBV3-1/TRBV3-2 | . | 14 | CASSLPGLGIEAFF | TGTGCCAGCAGCCTGCCGGGTCTCGGGATTGAAGCTTTCTTT
TRBD2 | TRBJ2-3 | TRBV6-5 | . | 16 | CASSYGGSGRGDTQYF | TGTGCCAGCAGTTACGGGGGTAGCGGGAGGGGTGATACGCAGTATTTT
. | TRBJ2-1 | TRBV18 | . | 16 | CASSPLGRGIGNEQFF | TGTGCCAGCTCCCCCCTTGGGAGGGGGATTGGCAATGAGCAGTTCTTC
. | TRBJ2-1 | TRBV6-5 | . | 16 | CASSYLSGRSYNEQFF | TGTGCCAGCAGTTACCTGTCAGGCCGCTCCTACAATGAGCAGTTCTTC
. | TRBJ1-3 | TRBV6-5 | . | 13 | CASSPRVSDTIYF | TGTGCCAGCAGCCCCAGGGTGTCTGACACCATATATTTT
. | TRBJ1-5 | TRBV4-2 | . | 14 | CASSHWGGSQPQHF | TGTGCCAGCAGCCATTGGGGGGGATCGCAGCCCCAGCATTTT
. | TRBJ1-1 | TRBV6-5 | . | 12 | CASSYRRGEAFF | TGTGCCAGCAGTTACCGACGGGGAGAAGCTTTCTTT
TRBD1 | TRBJ2-2 | TRBV19 | . | 13 | CASSTTGAGELFF | TGTGCCAGTAGTACAACAGGGGCCGGGGAGCTGTTTTTT
. | TRBJ2-2 | TRBV6-5 | . | 15 | CASSYQSRVTGELFF | TGTGCCAGCAGTTATCAAAGCAGGGTGACCGGGGAGCTGTTTTTT
TRBD1 | TRBJ2-7 | TRBV18 | . | 15 | CASSPFTGELYEQYF | TGTGCCAGCTCACCTTTTACAGGGGAGCTCTACGAGCAGTACTTC
. | TRBJ1-1 | TRBV3-1/TRBV3-2 | . | 16 | CASSQDLKPMNTEAFF | TGTGCCAGCAGCCAAGATCTAAAGCCCATGAACACTGAAGCTTTCTTT
TRBD2 | TRBJ2-1 | TRBV6-6 | . | 15 | CASSYPSGNYNEQFF | TGTGCCAGCAGTTACCCTAGCGGCAACTACAATGAGCAGTTCTTC
. | TRBJ2-7 | TRBV12-3/TRBV12-4 | . | 13 | CASSEGVGYEQYF | TGTGCCAGCAGTGAAGGGGTTGGATACGAGCAGTACTTC
. | TRBJ1-1 | TRBV12-3/TRBV12-4 | . | 13 | CASSFGHPTEAFF | TGTGCCAGCAGTTTTGGACACCCAACTGAAGCTTTCTTT
. | TRBJ2-1 | TRBV5-6 | . | 14 | CASSDGTYYNEQFF | TGTGCCAGCAGCGACGGGACATACTACAATGAGCAGTTCTTC
. | TRBJ2-5 | TRBV4-1 | . | 14 | CASSQEIQSGTQYF | TGCGCCAGCAGCCAAGAAATCCAATCAGGGACCCAGTACTTC
TRBD1 | TRBJ1-2 | TRBV7-2 | . | 14 | CASSGRQGRHGYTF | TGTGCCAGCAGCGGTCGACAGGGACGGCATGGCTACACCTTC
TRBD1 | TRBJ1-2 | TRBV27 | . | 13 | CASSLTGGYGYTF | TGTGCCAGCAGTCTCACAGGGGGCTATGGCTACACCTTC
TRBD1 | TRBJ1-6 | TRBV2 | many | 14 | CASSEDSGGSPLHF | TGTGCCAGCAGTGAAGATTCAGGGGGTTCACCCCTCCACTTT
TRBD1 | TRBJ1-2 | TRBV19 | . | 11 | CASGQGGGYTF | TGTGCCAGTGGGCAGGGGGGCGGCTACACCTTC
. | TRBJ1-2 | TRBV3-1/TRBV3-2 | few | 14 | CASSQELTGSRYTF | TGTGCCAGCAGCCAAGAGCTGACAGGCAGTCGCTACACCTTC
TRBD2 | TRBJ2-2 | TRBV5-4 | . | 15 | CASSLRLADTGELFF | TGTGCCAGCAGCTTGCGTCTAGCGGACACCGGGGAGCTGTTTTTT
TRBD2 | TRBJ2-7 | TRBV5-5 | once | 14 | CASSWGTSHGEQYF | TGTGCCAGCAGCTGGGGGACTAGCCACGGGGAGCAGTACTTC
TRBD2 | TRBJ2-1 | TRBV28 | . | 12 | CASGGLYNELFF | TGTGCCAGCGGGGGACTATACAATGAGCTGTTCTTC
. | TRBJ2-1 | TRBV25-1 | . | 12 | CASRFSYNEQFF | TGTGCCAGCCGGTTCTCCTACAATGAGCAGTTCTTC
. | TRBJ1-1 | TRBV6-5 | . | 12 | CATSQGISEAFF | TGTGCCACCTCACAGGGAATCTCTGAAGCTTTCTTT
. | TRBJ2-1 | TRBV18 | . | 15 | CASSPFPGGVGEQFF | TGTGCCAGCTCACCATTCCCCGGGGGAGTGGGTGAGCAGTTCTTC
TRBD2 | TRBJ2-2 | TRBV5-4 | . | 15 | CASSLPWEGTGELFF | TGTGCCAGCAGCTTACCGTGGGAGGGCACCGGGGAGCTGTTTTTT
. | TRBJ2-5 | TRBV3-1/TRBV3-2 | . | 15 | CASSHQGQGQETQYF | TGTGCCAGCAGCCATCAAGGGCAGGGCCAAGAGACCCAGTACTTC
TRBD1 | TRBJ1-6 | TRBV5-5 | few | 14 | CASNSDRGNSPLHF | TGTGCCAGCAACTCAGACAGGGGAAATTCACCCCTCCACTTT
. | TRBJ2-2 | TRBV10-3 | . | 13 | CAISDSPTGELFF | TGTGCCATCAGTGATAGTCCTACCGGGGAGCTGTTTTTT
. | TRBJ1-1 | TRBV10-3 | . | 12 | CAISDGGLSAFF | TGTGCCATCAGTGACGGAGGGCTCTCGGCTTTCTTT
. | TRBJ2-1 | TRBV3-1/TRBV3-2 | . | 15 | CASSQGGTIYNEQFF | TGTGCCAGCAGCCAAGGCGGGACCATCTACAATGAGCAGTTCTTC
TRBD2 | TRBJ2-3 | TRBV9 | . | 14 | CASSVAGGPDTQYF | TGTGCCAGCAGCGTAGCGGGGGGGCCAGATACGCAGTATTTT
. | TRBJ1-1 | TRBV28 | . | 15 | CASYGGTGLGTEAFF | TGTGCCAGCTACGGCGGGACCGGGCTGGGCACTGAAGCTTTCTTT
. | TRBJ1-5 | TRBV28 | . | 17 | CASLEGGLGYSNQPQHF | TGTGCCAGCCTAGAAGGGGGTCTTGGGTATAGCAATCAGCCCCAGCATTTT
TRBD2 | TRBJ2-1 | TRBV28 | . | 14 | CASEIAGGSNEQFF | TGTGCCAGCGAGATAGCGGGAGGGAGCAATGAGCAGTTCTTC
TRBD2 | TRBJ2-1 | TRBV5-4 | . | 15 | CASSPSGSTYNEQFF | TGTGCCAGCAGCCCTAGCGGGAGCACCTACAATGAGCAGTTCTTC
. | TRBJ1-2 | TRBV2 | few | 12 | CASSPGTTHYTF | TGTGCCAGCAGTCCCGGGACAACCCACTACACCTTC
. | TRBJ2-1 | TRBV27 | . | 12 | CASSLFPSEQFF | TGTGCCAGCAGTTTGTTTCCGAGCGAGCAGTTCTTC
. | TRBJ1-2 | TRBV19 | . | 11 | CASSLYYGYTF | TGTGCCAGTAGCCTGTACTATGGCTACACCTTC
. | TRBJ1-4 | TRBV5-1 | . | 15 | CASSSSRGPNEKLFF | TGCGCCAGCAGCTCCTCGCGAGGGCCTAATGAAAAACTGTTTTTT
. | TRBJ1-1 | TRBV19 | . | 15 | CASSIADRSGPEAFF | TGTGCCAGTAGTATCGCTGACAGGTCCGGTCCCGAAGCTTTCTTT
TRBD1 | TRBJ2-7 | TRBV18 | . | 16 | CASSPMPGQINYEQYF | TGTGCCAGCTCACCGATGCCGGGACAGATAAACTACGAGCAGTACTTC
. | TRBJ1-2 | TRBV28 | . | 13 | CASSLLGALGYTF | TGTGCCAGCAGTTTATTGGGGGCGCTGGGCTACACCTTC
. | TRBJ2-3 | TRBV21-1 | . | 15 | CASSKPQGVTDTQYF | TGTGCCAGCAGCAAGCCGCAGGGGGTCACAGATACGCAGTATTTT
. | TRBJ1-1 | TRBV4-3 | . | 14 | CASSREIVATEAFF | TGCGCCAGCAGCCGGGAGATCGTCGCCACTGAAGCTTTCTTT
. | TRBJ1-2 | TRBV19 | . | 13 | CASSILATSGYTF | TGTGCCAGTAGTATACTGGCCACCTCGGGCTACACCTTC